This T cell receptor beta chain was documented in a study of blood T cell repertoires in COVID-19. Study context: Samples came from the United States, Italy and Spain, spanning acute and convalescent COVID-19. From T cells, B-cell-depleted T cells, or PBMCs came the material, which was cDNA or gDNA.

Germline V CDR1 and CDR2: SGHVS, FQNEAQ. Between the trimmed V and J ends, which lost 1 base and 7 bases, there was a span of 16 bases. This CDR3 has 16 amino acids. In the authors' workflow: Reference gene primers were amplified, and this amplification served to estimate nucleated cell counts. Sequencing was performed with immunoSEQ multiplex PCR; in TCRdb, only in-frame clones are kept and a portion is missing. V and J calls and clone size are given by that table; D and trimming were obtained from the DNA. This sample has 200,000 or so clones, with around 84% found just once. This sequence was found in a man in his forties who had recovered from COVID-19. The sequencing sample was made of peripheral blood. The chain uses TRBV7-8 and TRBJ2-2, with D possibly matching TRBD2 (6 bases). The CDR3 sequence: CASSLVYSLEGGELFF. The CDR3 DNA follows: TGTGCCAGCAGCTTAGTGTACAGTTTGGAGGGCGGGGAGCTGTTTTTT.